These T cell receptor beta chains were read from a single sample in a study of cytomegalovirus exposure and HLA in healthy donors. Data came from immunoSEQ multiplex PCR; TCRdb stores just in-frame clones and leaves some out. The specimen's table records 100,000 to 150,000 clones. The sequenced sample consisted of PBMCs. These receptors were taken from a woman in her thirties or forties in good health and CMV-seropositive. The CDR3 runs from the conserved cysteine through the conserved F or W. A D gene is named only where the DNA matches it firmly.

>NA|TRBV6-1|TRBJ2-5
CASSEGSSAGKETQYF
TGTGCCAGCAGTGAAGGGTCATCGGCAGGGAAGGAGACCCAGTACTTC
>NA|TRBV28|TRBJ1-4
CASSAPRPTNEKLFF
TGTGCCAGCAGTGCGCCGAGGCCCACTAATGAAAAACTGTTTTTT
>TRBD2|TRBV5-1|TRBJ2-1
CASSLGLAGVLYNEQFF
TGCGCCAGCAGCTTGGGGCTAGCGGGAGTGCTCTACAATGAGCAGTTCTTC
>NA|TRBV27|TRBJ1-5
CASSFGYGQPQHF
TGTGCCAGCAGTTTTGGGTACGGGCAGCCCCAGCATTTT
>NA|TRBV5-1|TRBJ2-3
CASSLVIAGTDTQYF
TGCGCCAGCAGCTTGGTAATAGCGGGCACAGATACGCAGTATTTT
>TRBD2|TRBV15|TRBJ2-1
CATSTGLAGHNEQFF
TGTGCCACCAGCACGGGACTAGCGGGTCACAATGAGCAGTTCTTC
>NA|TRBV15|TRBJ1-2
CATSRDKGVIYGYTF
TGTGCCACCAGCAGAGACAAGGGGGTAATCTATGGCTACACCTTC
>NA|TRBV18|TRBJ1-3
CASSPRTEPSGNTIYF
TGTGCCAGCTCACCGAGAACAGAACCTTCTGGAAACACCATATATTTT
>TRBD1|TRBV6-5|TRBJ1-2
CASSTSTGGYGYTF
TGTGCCAGCAGCACTTCCACAGGGGGCTATGGCTACACCTTC
>TRBD1|TRBV7-2|TRBJ1-1
CASSRQGNTEAFF
TGTGCCAGCAGCCGACAGGGCAACACTGAAGCTTTCTTT